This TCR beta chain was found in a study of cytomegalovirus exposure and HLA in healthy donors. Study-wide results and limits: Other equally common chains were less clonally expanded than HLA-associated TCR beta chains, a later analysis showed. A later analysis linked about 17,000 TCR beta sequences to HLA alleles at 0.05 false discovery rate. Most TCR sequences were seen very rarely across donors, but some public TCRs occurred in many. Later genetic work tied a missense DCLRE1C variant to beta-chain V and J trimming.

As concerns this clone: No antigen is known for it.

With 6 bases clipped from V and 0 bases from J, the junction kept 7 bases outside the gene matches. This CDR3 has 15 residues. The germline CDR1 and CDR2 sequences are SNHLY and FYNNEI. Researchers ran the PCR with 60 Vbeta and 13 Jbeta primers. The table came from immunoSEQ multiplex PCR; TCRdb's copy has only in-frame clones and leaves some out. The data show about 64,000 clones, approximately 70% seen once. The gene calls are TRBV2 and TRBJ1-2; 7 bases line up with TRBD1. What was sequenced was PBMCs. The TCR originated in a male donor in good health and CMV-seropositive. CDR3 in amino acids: CASRDRRTANYGYTF. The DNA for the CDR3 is TGTGCCAGCAGGGACAGGCGTACGGCTAACTATGGCTACACCTTC.